The present T cell receptor beta chain was sequenced within a study of identical twins. Findings of the study overall: Findings came from cross-sectional statistics, without long-term follow-up of donors. Whereas memory repertoires showed no such difference, abundant cord blood beta clonotypes carried fewer insertions.

This clonotype turned up a few times. Its antigen is unidentified. All donors were healthy Caucasians. The CDR3 is 16 residues long. Germline CDR1 ENHRY, CDR2 SYGVKD. V lost 10 bases, J lost 1 base, and 5 bases stayed unmatched. It was template switching that added a universal primer site, and there were unique molecular identifiers on the cDNA. MiXCR, run by TCRdb on the 5' RACE reads, gives a single entry per CDR3 protein. The table has 540,000 or so distinct CDR3 sequences, around 20% seen once. The sample also formed part of further work on yellow fever vaccine responses in identical twins.

The clonotype was recovered from a woman aged 18-30 years in good health. This chain links TRBV10-3 with TRBJ2-2; 14 bases fit TRBD2. The sample consisted of CD4+ T cells sorted from blood. CDR3 protein: CATGLAGGRNTGELFF. Written as DNA, the CDR3 is TGTGCCACCGGACTAGCGGGGGGTCGGAACACCGGGGAGCTGTTTTTT.